The following is a T cell receptor beta chain sequence with its context. Its specific antigen is unknown. Per-base quality was not reported, and no clone a single base away is much larger than it. Library creation used the immunoSEQ multiplex PCR assay. For the multiplex PCR, a mixture combining 60 forward primers for TCR Vbeta segments and 13 reverse primers for TCR Jbeta segments was used. The CDR3 region of rearranged TCR beta genes was amplified from genomic DNA by a multiplex PCR assay. The Illumina HiSeq System was used to sequence the amplified TCR beta libraries as 87-base-pair reads. The study's own analysis went as follows. A later analysis counted about 82 million unique TCR beta chains across the 690 or so repertoires, and about 10 million of these chains were shared by at least two donors. To remove PCR and sequencing errors, raw reads were error-corrected and collapsed into unique sequences using a nearest-neighbor algorithm that merged closely related sequences. V, D and J gene segments were assigned by aligning CDR3 sequences to IMGT reference sequences. For a sequence to be retained, a match of at least six nucleotides to both a V gene segment and a J gene segment was required. Rearrangements were called productive when the CDR3 lacked stop codons and stayed in frame with V and J; all others were non-productive. CDR3 was defined by IMGT convention, running from the second conserved V-encoded cysteine to the conserved J-encoded phenylalanine. Sequences without an unambiguous match to a single V gene segment were excluded from the earlier analysis of a few hundred of the donors. In an earlier analysis of approximately 590 of the donors, V segments were called functional above 56.7% productive rearrangements and were called segregating when the between-donor standard deviation exceeded 5%. A statistical classification framework was built to diagnose cytomegalovirus status from the catalog of TCR beta chain sequences. V and J gene assignment, in a later analysis, came from comparing TCR nucleotide sequences with IMGT/GENE-DB human TR gene sequences. The TCRdist pipeline was used in a later analysis to assign CDR3 sequences and most-parsimonious VDJ recombination scenarios. In a later analysis, each TCR beta chain was defined by its CDR3 amino acid sequence together with its V-gene family, and reads lacking a unique V-gene family were excluded. In a later analysis, 450 to 600 highly shared, low-generation-probability nucleotide sequences were removed to address suspected cross-contamination and a sequencing artifact. In a later analysis, a clonal expansion index for each public chain was calculated from normalized within-repertoire ranks of inferred template counts. In a later analysis, generation probabilities were computed with a VDJ recombination model fitted to out-of-frame rearrangements, and the resulting probabilities were checked against IGoR. In a later analysis, hypergeometric tests were used to score TCR-TCR, TCR-HLA and TCR-CMV co-occurrence, with a repertoire-size bias correction applied to TCR pairs. To estimate false discovery rates, a later analysis permuted the HLA or CMV assignments 20 times. In a later analysis, co-occurring TCRs were grouped using DBSCAN, with TCRdist sequence similarity added in when clustering inside HLA-allele-positive subsets. Co-occurrence clustering excluded repertoires with fewer than 30,000 or more than 120,000 public chains, plus five with anomalous nucleotide sharing. This immuneACCESS table, as held by TCRdb, lists in-frame sequences with V and J called but not all clones. Of the missing ones, under half trace to an unresolved V gene in checked studies; the others have no known cause. D and trimming come from the DNA, and the V and J calls and clone size come from that table. This sample holds some 100,000 clones; about 68% were observed only once. 12% to 15% of the sample is in the top ten clones.

The cohort comprised approximately 700 healthy bone marrow donors. Cohort members were all nominally healthy when sampled, although unrecorded immune exposures were likely present. The donor tested CMV seropositive, placing the donor among the approximately 290 seropositive members of the cohort. A peripheral blood sample was collected from each donor, and TCR beta sequencing was performed on peripheral blood mononuclear cells. The Qiagen DNeasy Blood Extraction Kit was used to extract genomic DNA from the blood cell samples. The data were taken from a study of cytomegalovirus exposure and HLA in healthy donors (dated by TCRdb to about 2017). Looking at the study overall: An earlier analysis of roughly 570 of the donors reported over 250 Gb of sequence data and 95 million to 140 million unique TCR beta sequences obtained from about 200 million T cells. Donor age, sex, ethnicity and CMV serostatus were collected together with the repertoire data. A later analysis re-examined previously published TCR beta repertoires from roughly 650 donors and added high-resolution HLA genotyping to investigate patterns of TCR occurrence. The genetic ancestry cluster associated with self-reported Caucasian donors included 80% to 90% of the 300 to 450 genotyped donors. Roughly five DR-DQ haplotypes were treated as single units for association and clustering because of strong linkage in the cohort. The study profiled the T cell repertoires of 500 to 800 subjects by immunosequencing and related them to cytomegalovirus serostatus. Every repertoire in the discovery cohort had been generated on one and the same sequencing platform. Among roughly 370 genotyped donors of the cohort, an average of about 240,000 unique TCR beta nucleotide sequences were sequenced per donor, 15% to 20% of them non-productive. Along with the approximately 650-subject first cohort, a separate validation cohort of about 110 different subjects was used. About 300 gigabases of sequencing data and around 80 million unique TCR sequences made up an early release that covered 500 to 700 HLA-typed donors. The number of donors typed differed by locus, with roughly 629-640 for A, B, C, DRB1 and DQB1, around 520 for DQA1, 600 to 610 for DPA1, and around 460 for DPB1. To decide whether each TCR beta V gene segment behaved as functional or pseudogenic, an earlier analysis of approximately 600 of the donors relied on high-throughput TCR beta sequencing. High-throughput TCR immunosequencing, statistical association of individual TCRs with disease status, and machine learning were combined to predict cytomegalovirus infection status. The study aimed to test whether signatures of past pathogen exposure could be identified by cataloging public T cell receptors. A later genetic analysis used genome-wide SNP genotypes for about 65% of the 666 donors, treating that subset as a discovery cohort. Rather than drawing on any new phenotypic data, the later analysis identified candidate immune exposures from TCR beta sequences and the way those sequences occurred across donors. HLA typing covered class I and class II loci at four-digit resolution. Findings and caveats that apply to the study as a whole: Most CMV-associated TCR beta chains appeared to be HLA-restricted in a later analysis, and the HLA associations seemed to be driven largely by CMV exposure. A few of the identified cytomegalovirus-associated TCR beta chains were confirmed in vitro to be specific for cytomegalovirus antigens. In an earlier analysis of approximately 600 of the donors, most TCR beta V segments were observed in productive rearrangements about 87% or about 30% of the time, broadly matching IMGT annotations. For the cohort, immune exposure information was limited to CMV serostatus. Most TCR sequences were seen in very few donors, while some public TCRs were found in many individuals. When HLA alleles, especially DR and DQ, strongly co-occurred, attributing TCR associations to individual alleles was difficult. V-gene and J-gene trimming of TCR beta chains was associated with a missense DCLRE1C variant in a later genetic analysis, and the association was replicated in an independent cohort. In both the original and validation cohorts, the classifier was reported to diagnose cytomegalovirus status with high specificity and sensitivity. A total of about 150 TCR beta chains were listed by the study as associated with cytomegalovirus. Presence/absence analyses assumed roughly uniform sequencing depth across donors, an assumption that may not hold. Linkage disequilibrium might explain the correlated functional status among segregating V segments, but an unknown experimental factor could not be ruled out. This cohort had only TCR beta chains sequenced, and the lack of alpha or paired-chain data limited which features could be detected. In a later analysis, several top co-occurrence clusters were reported to appear linked to parvovirus B19, influenza, CMV and Epstein-Barr virus. A later analysis associated 15,000 or so TCR beta sequences with specific HLA alleles at a false discovery rate of 0.05. About 17 rarely observed V segments, including chromosome 9 orphons, were excluded from the earlier analysis of about 500 of the donors because counts were too low. Compared with equally common non-associated chains, HLA-associated TCR beta chains in a later analysis were more clonally expanded and had lower generation probabilities. Some IMGT-functional V segments, including TRBV6-2 and TRBV6-3, could not be distinguished by the 87-base-pair reads and were therefore excluded. It was suggested by the authors that the approach could potentially be generalized to other disease states and immunological phenotypes. According to a later analysis, TCR association rates differed among HLA loci, with DRB1 alleles showing the most associated TCRs and HLA-C alleles showing the fewest. Because some donors lacked HLA typing at each locus, the association tests relied only on the typed subset. A further reported finding was that TCR beta sequences accurately predicted the HLA-A and HLA-B alleles for most subjects in the first cohort. A cluster of highly shared sequence variants was judged likely to be a technical artifact of the sequencing pipeline. According to a later genetic analysis, donors in an Asian-associated ancestry cluster had fewer N-insertions in productive TCRs than the approximately 650-donor mean.

CDR1 and CDR2 are drawn from the germline V gene (reference sequence): GTSNPN, SVGIG. V sheds 8 bases and J sheds 5 bases, leaving 12 bases between their ends. Taken from cysteine to phenylalanine, the CDR3 has 11 residues. The retained sequence is limited to the CDR3, 33 bases, with the frame set at the first base. The sequencing input was PBMCs. The sequence derives from a male donor in good health and CMV-seropositive. The V and J segments used are TRBV30 and TRBJ2-5; the best D guess is TRBD2, with 6 bases matching. At the DNA level, the sequence is TGTGCCCTTAGACTAGTCGAGACCCAGTACTTC. Translation gives CALRLVETQYF.